Listed below are T cell receptor beta chains from one sample, sequenced in a study of response to subunit inactivated influenza vaccine. TCRdb reprocessed the RT-PCR reads via MiXCR and lists one record per CDR3 protein. The sample holds about 700,000 distinct CDR3 sequences; approximately 13% are singletons and the top ten take 5.5% to 7%. The specimen comprised PBMCs from blood, sampled roughly 2 weeks before vaccination. The receptors shown here come from a man aged 45-65 years who received an inactivated influenza vaccine. Each CDR3 is given with its conserved first and last residue. A D gene is named only where the DNA matches it firmly. Clone size is stated in some rows and not others, as once, few, many or a class when expanded.

v_call	cdr3_length	d_call	clone_size	j_call	cdr3_aa	cdr3_nt
TRBV2	12	NA	few	TRBJ1-3	CASENSGNTIYF	TGTGCCAGCGAAAACTCTGGAAACACCATATATTTT
TRBV30	13	NA	few	TRBJ1-1	CAWSVGVNTEAFF	TGTGCCTGGAGTGTGGGCGTGAACACTGAAGCTTTCTTT
TRBV12-3/TRBV12-4	18	TRBD2	few	TRBJ2-3	CASSLLVGLAGGPDTQYF	TGTGCCAGCAGTTTATTAGTCGGCCTAGCGGGGGGCCCGGATACGCAGTATTTT
TRBV5-1	14	NA	few	TRBJ1-1	CASSLERGYTEAFF	TGCGCCAGCAGCTTGGAGAGGGGATACACTGAAGCTTTCTTT
TRBV5-1	15	NA	NA	TRBJ2-3	CASSLIGINTDTQYF	TGCGCCAGCAGCTTGATAGGGATAAACACAGATACGCAGTATTTT
TRBV10-3	14	NA	NA	TRBJ2-1	CAISEGGRGDEQFF	TGTGCCATCAGTGAAGGGGGGAGAGGGGATGAGCAGTTCTTC
TRBV5-4	16	NA	NA	TRBJ2-1	CASNKVGGGSYNEQFF	TGTGCCAGCAACAAGGTTGGGGGCGGGAGCTACAATGAGCAGTTCTTC
TRBV20-1	15	TRBD2	NA	TRBJ2-3	CSAKGTSGPTDTQYF	TGCAGTGCTAAGGGGACTAGCGGTCCCACAGATACGCAGTATTTT
TRBV6-2/TRBV6-3	14	TRBD2	NA	TRBJ2-1	CASSLGGRAGEQFF	TGTGCCAGCAGTTTGGGCGGGAGGGCTGGTGAGCAGTTCTTC
TRBV6-1	13	TRBD1	few	TRBJ2-7	CATTGQGPYEQYF	TGTGCCACAACCGGACAGGGCCCCTACGAGCAGTACTTC
TRBV7-2	14	NA	NA	TRBJ2-5	CASSLGVHSETQYF	TGTGCCAGCAGCTTAGGGGTCCACTCCGAGACCCAGTACTTC
TRBV6-2/TRBV6-3	15	TRBD1	NA	TRBJ1-5	CASSGTGYSNQPQHF	TGTGCCAGCAGTGGGACAGGATATAGCAATCAGCCCCAGCATTTT
TRBV5-1	14	TRBD1	few	TRBJ2-7	CASRSGTGSSEQYF	TGCGCCAGCAGGTCCGGGACAGGCTCTTCCGAGCAGTACTTC
TRBV21-1	12	NA	few	TRBJ2-5	CATRRGRETQYF	TGTGCCACCCGCCGGGGACGGGAGACCCAGTACTTC
TRBV6-5	15	NA	NA	TRBJ2-5	CASSYEAPQGSSQYF	TGTGCCAGCAGTTACGAGGCTCCGCAGGGGAGCTCCCAGTACTTC
TRBV20-1	14	NA	NA	TRBJ1-2	CSARVIEGRGGYTF	TGCAGTGCTAGAGTCATAGAGGGGCGTGGTGGCTACACCTTC
TRBV4-1	15	NA	NA	TRBJ2-2	CASSTEQGGTGELFF	TGCGCCAGCAGCACAGAACAGGGCGGCACCGGGGAGCTGTTTTTT
TRBV5-1	16	TRBD1	NA	TRBJ2-2	CASSWTGTANTGELFF	TGCGCCAGCAGTTGGACAGGGACCGCGAACACCGGGGAGCTGTTTTTT
TRBV27	13	TRBD1	few	TRBJ2-1	CASSSRQGGKQFF	TGTGCCAGCAGTTCTAGACAGGGTGGAAAGCAGTTCTTC
TRBV20-1	13	NA	few	TRBJ1-1	CSASGASNTEAFF	TGCAGTGCTAGTGGGGCCTCGAACACTGAAGCTTTCTTT
TRBV5-6	16	TRBD2	few	TRBJ2-5	CASSFSSGGSWETQYF	TGTGCCAGCAGCTTTTCTAGCGGGGGATCTTGGGAGACCCAGTACTTC
TRBV5-1	15	NA	many	TRBJ1-1	CASSQGESSNTEAFF	TGCGCCAGCAGCCAAGGGGAGAGCTCGAACACTGAAGCTTTCTTT
TRBV3-1	17	NA	NA	TRBJ2-7	CASSQGAVRVNPYEQYF	TGTGCCAGCAGCCAGGGGGCTGTCCGGGTCAATCCCTACGAGCAGTACTTC
TRBV28	14	TRBD1	many	TRBJ2-1	CASRGQGPYNEQFF	TGTGCCAGCAGGGGACAGGGACCGTACAATGAGCAGTTCTTC
TRBV27	15	TRBD2	NA	TRBJ2-1	CASSLSGRSGNEQFF	TGTGCCAGCAGTTTAAGCGGGAGATCTGGCAATGAGCAGTTCTTC
TRBV29-1	12	NA	NA	TRBJ2-7	CSVAESSYEQYF	TGCAGCGTTGCGGAAAGCTCCTACGAGCAGTACTTC
TRBV29-1	12	TRBD2	many	TRBJ2-1	CSVGRGGNEQFF	TGCAGCGTTGGTCGGGGGGGTAATGAGCAGTTCTTC
TRBV15	16	NA	few	TRBJ1-5	CATSRDYSGGNQPQHF	TGTGCCACCAGCAGAGATTATTCGGGGGGCAATCAGCCCCAACATTTT
TRBV18	13	NA	NA	TRBJ2-5	CASSSTMEETQYF	TGTGCCAGCTCATCGACTATGGAAGAGACCCAGTACTTC
TRBV11-2	17	TRBD2	few	TRBJ2-4	CASSLLTSGSLKNIQYF	TGTGCCAGCAGCTTGCTGACTAGCGGGAGTCTCAAAAACATTCAGTACTTC
TRBV27	14	NA	many	TRBJ2-7	CASSLLGGTYEQYF	TGTGCCAGCAGTTTATTGGGGGGAACCTACGAGCAGTACTTC
TRBV29-1	14	TRBD1	NA	TRBJ2-7	CSVGWGDREDEQYF	TGCAGCGTTGGGTGGGGAGACAGGGAAGACGAGCAGTACTTC
TRBV6-5	15	TRBD1	NA	TRBJ1-2	CASSYWRDRDYGYTF	TGTGCCAGCAGTTACTGGCGGGACAGGGACTATGGCTACACCTTC
TRBV28	14	NA	NA	TRBJ2-5	CASSLWTNQETQYF	TGTGCCAGCAGTTTATGGACAAATCAAGAGACCCAGTACTTC
TRBV29-1	13	NA	many	TRBJ1-2	CSAAGTLTYGYTF	TGCAGCGCCGCTGGCACTTTGACCTATGGCTACACCTTC
TRBV19	14	NA	few	TRBJ2-7	CASTSSRGPYEQYF	TGTGCCAGTACCTCAAGCAGAGGTCCATACGAGCAGTACTTC
TRBV9	16	NA	few	TRBJ2-3	CASSAEAGQDTDTQYF	TGTGCCAGCAGCGCAGAAGCGGGACAAGACACAGATACGCAGTATTTT
TRBV20-1	15	TRBD2	NA	TRBJ2-7	CSARELAGRSYEQYF	TGCAGTGCTAGGGAACTAGCGGGCCGATCCTACGAGCAGTACTTC
TRBV4-1	16	TRBD2	NA	TRBJ2-1	CASNRLGGGLGNEQFF	TGCGCCAGCAACAGACTCGGCGGGGGGCTGGGCAATGAGCAGTTCTTC
TRBV12-3/TRBV12-4	15	TRBD1	NA	TRBJ2-1	CASSFLLAQGDEQFF	TGTGCCAGCAGTTTTTTGCTAGCCCAGGGGGATGAGCAGTTCTTC
TRBV7-8	15	NA	few	TRBJ1-1	CASSTEVGGSVGAFF	TGTGCCAGCAGCACGGAGGTCGGAGGGTCAGTAGGAGCTTTCTTT
TRBV12-3/TRBV12-4	14	NA	many	TRBJ1-2	CASSFGTANYGYTF	TGTGCCAGCAGTTTTGGGACGGCTAACTATGGCTACACCTTC
TRBV7-2	14	NA	NA	TRBJ1-1	CASRKPGTWTEAFF	TGTGCCAGCCGAAAGCCGGGGACGTGGACTGAAGCTTTCTTT
TRBV15	15	NA	few	TRBJ2-5	CATSPPGSALKTQYF	TGTGCCACCAGCCCCCCCGGCTCGGCCTTAAAGACCCAGTACTTC
TRBV5-1	12	NA	many	TRBJ2-1	CASSINRDEQFF	TGCGCCAGCAGCATAAACAGGGACGAGCAGTTCTTC
TRBV28	14	NA	NA	TRBJ1-5	CASSSRTRRQPQHF	TGTGCCAGCAGCTCCCGGACAAGGCGTCAGCCCCAGCATTTT
TRBV7-8	15	NA	few	TRBJ2-7	CASSLALASGGEQYF	TGTGCCAGCAGCCTTGCCCTAGCATCCGGGGGCGAGCAGTACTTC
TRBV6-1	16	NA	NA	TRBJ2-3	CASSERGGTVPHTQYF	TGTGCCAGCAGTGAAAGGGGGGGGACGGTTCCTCATACGCAGTATTTT
TRBV15	13	NA	few	TRBJ2-7	CATSRDGSYEQYF	TGTGCCACCAGCAGAGACGGCTCCTACGAGCAGTACTTC